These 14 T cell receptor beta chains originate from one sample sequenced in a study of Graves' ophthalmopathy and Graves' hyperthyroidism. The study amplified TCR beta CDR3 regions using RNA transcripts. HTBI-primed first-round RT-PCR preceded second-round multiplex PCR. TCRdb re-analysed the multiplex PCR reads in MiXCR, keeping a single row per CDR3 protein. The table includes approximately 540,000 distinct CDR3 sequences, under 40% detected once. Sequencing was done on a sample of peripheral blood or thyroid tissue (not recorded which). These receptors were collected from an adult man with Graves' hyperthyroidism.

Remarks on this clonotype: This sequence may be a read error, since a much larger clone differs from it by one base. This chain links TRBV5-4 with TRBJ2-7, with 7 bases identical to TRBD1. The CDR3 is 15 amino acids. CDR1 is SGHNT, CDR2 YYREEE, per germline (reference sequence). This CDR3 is CAGSLRQGSSYEQYF. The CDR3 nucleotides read TGTGCCGGCAGCTTGAGACAGGGAAGCTCCTACGAGCAGTACTTC. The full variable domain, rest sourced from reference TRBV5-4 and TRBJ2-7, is ETGVTQSPTHLIKTRGQQVTLRCSSQSGHNTVSWYQQALGQGPQFIFQYYREEENGRGNFPPRFSGLQFPNYSSELNVNALELDDSALYLCAGSLRQGSSYEQYFGPGTRLTVT.

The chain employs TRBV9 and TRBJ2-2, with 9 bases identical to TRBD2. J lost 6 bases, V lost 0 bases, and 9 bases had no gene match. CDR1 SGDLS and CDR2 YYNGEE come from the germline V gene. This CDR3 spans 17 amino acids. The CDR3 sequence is CASSVVGRASGAGELFF. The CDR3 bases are TGTGCCAGCAGCGTAGTCGGTAGGGCTAGCGGGGCCGGGGAGCTGTTTTTT.

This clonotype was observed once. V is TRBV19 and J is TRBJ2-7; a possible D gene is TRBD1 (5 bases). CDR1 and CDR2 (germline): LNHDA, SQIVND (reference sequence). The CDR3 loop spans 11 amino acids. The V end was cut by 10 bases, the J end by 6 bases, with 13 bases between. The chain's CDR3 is CATTPGPEQYF. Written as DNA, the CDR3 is TGTGCCACCACCCCAGGGCCCGAGCAGTACTTC.

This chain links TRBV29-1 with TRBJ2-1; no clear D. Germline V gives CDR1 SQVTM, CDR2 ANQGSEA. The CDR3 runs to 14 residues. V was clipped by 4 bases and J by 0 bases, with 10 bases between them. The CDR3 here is CSVVGESSYNEQFF. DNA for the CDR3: TGCAGCGTTGTTGGGGAAAGCTCCTACAATGAGCAGTTCTTC.

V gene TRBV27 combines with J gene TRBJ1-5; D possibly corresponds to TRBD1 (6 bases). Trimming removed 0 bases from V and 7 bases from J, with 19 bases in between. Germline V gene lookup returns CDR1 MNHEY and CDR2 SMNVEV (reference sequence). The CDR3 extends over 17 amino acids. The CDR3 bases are TGTGCCAGCAGTTTATCGGGCCCGCTGGGGGCCGGGCAGCCCCAGCATTTT. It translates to CASSLSGPLGAGQPQHF.

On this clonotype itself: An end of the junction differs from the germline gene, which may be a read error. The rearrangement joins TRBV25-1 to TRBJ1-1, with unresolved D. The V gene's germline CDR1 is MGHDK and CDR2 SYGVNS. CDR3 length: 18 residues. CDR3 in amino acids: CASSETLNWQAPSTEAFF. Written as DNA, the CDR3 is TGCGCCAGCAGTGAAACCCTAAATTGGCAGGCCCCGAGCACTGAAGCTTTCTTT.

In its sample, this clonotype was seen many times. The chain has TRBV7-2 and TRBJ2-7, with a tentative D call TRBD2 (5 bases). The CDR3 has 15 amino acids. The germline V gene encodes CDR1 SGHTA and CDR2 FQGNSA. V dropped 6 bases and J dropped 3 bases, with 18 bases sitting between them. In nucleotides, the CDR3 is TGTGCCAGCAGTCCATCGGGATTTCCCAACTACGAGCAGTACTTC. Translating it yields CASSPSGFPNYEQYF.

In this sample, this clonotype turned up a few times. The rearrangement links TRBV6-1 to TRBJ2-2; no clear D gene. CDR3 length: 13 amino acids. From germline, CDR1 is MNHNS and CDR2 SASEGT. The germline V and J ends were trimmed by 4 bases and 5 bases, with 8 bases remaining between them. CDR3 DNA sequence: TGTGCCAGCAGTGGAATAAGAACCGGGGAGCTGTTTTTT. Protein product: CASSGIRTGELFF.

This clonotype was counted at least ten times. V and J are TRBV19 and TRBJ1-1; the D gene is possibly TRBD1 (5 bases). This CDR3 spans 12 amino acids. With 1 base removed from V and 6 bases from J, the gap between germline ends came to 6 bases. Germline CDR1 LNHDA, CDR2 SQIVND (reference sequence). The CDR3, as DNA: TGTGCCAGTAGTATAGGGGGGGCTGAAGCTTTCTTT. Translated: CASSIGGAEAFF.

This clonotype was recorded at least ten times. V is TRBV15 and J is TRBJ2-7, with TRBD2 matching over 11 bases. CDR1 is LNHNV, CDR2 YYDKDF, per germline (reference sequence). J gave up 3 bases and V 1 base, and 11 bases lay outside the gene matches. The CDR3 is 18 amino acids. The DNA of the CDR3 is TGTGCCACCAGCAGAGGGGGGCTAGCGGGAGGACAGGGCTACGAGCAGTACTTC. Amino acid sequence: CATSRGGLAGGQGYEQYF.

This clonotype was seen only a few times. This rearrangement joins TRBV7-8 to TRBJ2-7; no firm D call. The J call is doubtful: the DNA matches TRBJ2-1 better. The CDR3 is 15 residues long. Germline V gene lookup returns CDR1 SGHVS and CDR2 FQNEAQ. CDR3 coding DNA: TGTGCCAGCAGCTTAGGACTGAATCCTTACAATGAGCAGTTCTTC. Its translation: CASSLGLNPYNEQFF.

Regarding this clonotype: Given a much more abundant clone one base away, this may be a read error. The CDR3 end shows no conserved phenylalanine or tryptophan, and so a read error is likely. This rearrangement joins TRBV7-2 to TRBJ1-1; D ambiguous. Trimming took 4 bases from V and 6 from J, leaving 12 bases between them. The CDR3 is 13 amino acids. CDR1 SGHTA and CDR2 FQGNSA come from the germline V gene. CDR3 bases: TGTGCCAGCAGCTACGGGAGGTCTGCTGAAGCTTTCCTT. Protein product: CASSYGRSAEAFL.

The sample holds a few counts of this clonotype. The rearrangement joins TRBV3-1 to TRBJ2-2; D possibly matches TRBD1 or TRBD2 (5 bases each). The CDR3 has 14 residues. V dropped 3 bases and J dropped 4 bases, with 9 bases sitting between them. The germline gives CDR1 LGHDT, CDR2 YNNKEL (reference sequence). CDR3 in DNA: TGTGCCAGCAGCCAGGGACCGACCACCGGGGAGCTGTTTTTT. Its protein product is CASSQGPTTGELFF.

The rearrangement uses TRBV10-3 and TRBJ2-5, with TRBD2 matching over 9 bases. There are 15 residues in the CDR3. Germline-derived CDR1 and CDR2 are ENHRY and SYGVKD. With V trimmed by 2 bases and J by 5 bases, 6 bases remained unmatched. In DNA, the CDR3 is TGTGCCATCAGTGAGGCTAGCGGGGTCGATGAGACCCAGTACTTC. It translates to CAISEASGVDETQYF.